A single sample is the source of the 2 T cell receptor beta chains below, sequenced in a study of regulatory T cells in long-lasting Graves disease. For TCR beta, libraries came from iRepertoire HTBI primers and Arm-PCR of CDR3 regions. MiXCR was run by TCRdb on the multiplex PCR reads, yielding one entry per CDR3 protein. The sample lists 300,000 or so distinct CDR3 sequences, less than 20% occurring once. Indicated time point: persistent/refractory GD, antithyroid drugs over 5 years with positive TRAb. There was RNA extracted from PBMCs, and the TCR library was made from it. The sample was peripheral blood mononuclear cells (PBMCs), taken when the disease was refractory, from a patient treated with antithyroid drugs. The receptors stem from a female donor with Graves disease.

At least ten counts were recorded for this clonotype. This sequence joins TRBV2 and TRBJ1-5, with 9 bases fitting TRBD1. V gave up 7 bases and J gave up 7 bases; unmatched junction bases: 8. Germline V gives CDR1 SNHLY, CDR2 FYNNEI. The CDR3 loop spans 14 amino acids. CDR3 coding DNA: TGTGCCAGCATCGAGGACAGGGGCTGGCAGCCCCAGCATTTT. This encodes CASIEDRGWQPQHF.

This clonotype appeared a few times. The rearrangement uses TRBV7-8 and TRBJ2-2; D call uncertain. The CDR3 is 14 residues long. Germline CDR1 and CDR2: SGHVS and FQNEAQ. V dropped 2 bases and J dropped 6 bases, with 10 bases sitting between them. The CDR3 loop reads CASSLLGSPGELFF. DNA for the CDR3: TGTGCCAGCAGCTTATTAGGGTCCCCCGGGGAGCTGTTTTTT.